This TCR beta chain was obtained from a study of blood T cell repertoires in COVID-19 (dated by TCRdb to the early 2020s). Broadly, across the study: Collaborator samples came from the United States, Italy and Spain and covered acute and convalescent phases of COVID-19. The prospective study material was composed of cDNA or gDNA derived from T cells, B-cell-depleted T cells, or PBMCs. The dataset comprised deeply sampled blood TCRbeta repertoires from subjects exposed to, actively infected with, or recovered from COVID-19. The repertoires were made available in a free public database intended to serve as a resource for research on the immune response to SARS-CoV-2. The samples were drawn from the first 160 participants of the ongoing ImmuneRACE study and from roughly 1,300 subjects provided by 6 global collaborators. The sample metadata nearly always contained a de-identified subject ID, COVID-19 status, age in years and sex. HLA class I and class II types, where available, came from metadata supplied by the sample provider rather than from assay-based typing. The research as a whole found: Clinical and demographic metadata were provided uncurated, with the amount varying by source and participant.

TCRbeta CDR3 regions were amplified from genomic DNA by means of the immunoSEQ Assay, a bias-controlled multiplex PCR. On the authors' methods: The number of nucleated cells in each sample was estimated by amplification of reference gene primers within the assay. To quantify the absolute abundance of each unique TCRbeta CDR3 rearrangement, sequence reads were collapsed and filtered. Productive Simpson clonality was computed per sample as the square root of Simpson's diversity index over productive rearrangements. TCRdb limited this immuneACCESS table to in-frame rearrangements with V and J called. A share of clones is missing; checked studies link under half to unresolved V genes, and the rest is unexplained. D and trimming were read from the DNA, whereas the V and J calls and clone size are those reported in that table. The sample table shows roughly 670,000 clones, and approximately 90% are seen once. Roughly 0.25% of the sample is held by the ten biggest clonotypes.

Points on this clone: This clone's antigen is unknown. No quality values exist for individual bases; no much larger clone is one base distant.

Collaborating institutions collected whole blood in K2EDTA tubes following their own protocols. Collaborator samples were shipped for TCRbeta analysis as frozen whole blood, isolated PBMCs, or DNA extracted from either sample type. The sample comprised peripheral blood. The sequence derives from a woman younger than 30 with acute or convalescent COVID-19.

This receptor has the CDR3 CASRLDRNDGYTF. The DNA reads as follows: TGTGCCAGCAGACTAGACAGGAACGATGGCTACACCTTC. This sequence uses TRBV2 and TRBJ1-2; the best D guess is TRBD1, with 6 bases matching. Deletion took 6 bases off V and 6 bases off J, with a span of 14 bases between the germline ends. Taken from cysteine to phenylalanine, the CDR3 has 13 residues. Only the CDR3 part of the read is kept: 39 bases, read in frame from the first base. CDR1 SNHLY and CDR2 FYNNEI were looked up in the germline V gene.